This TCR beta chain was sequenced during a study of cytomegalovirus exposure and HLA in healthy donors. The CDR3 runs to 16 residues. The V gene's germline CDR1 is SGHRS and CDR2 YFSETQ. V shed 5 bases and J 1 base; nucleotides not matched to a gene: 5. The PCR used 60 Vbeta and 13 Jbeta primers. The table came from immunoSEQ multiplex PCR; TCRdb's copy has only in-frame clones and leaves some out. The sample contains about 100,000 clones, 75% of which appear only once. Sequenced sample: PBMCs. The receptor's source is a man between 50 and 59 years old in good health and CMV-seronegative. This chain joins TRBV5-1 and TRBJ2-6; 8 bases agree with TRBD1. This CDR3 is CASRPTGASGANVLTF. In nucleotides, the CDR3 is TGCGCCAGCAGACCGACAGGGGCATCTGGGGCCAACGTCCTGACTTTC.